These T cell receptor beta chains were read from a single sample in a study of human T cells and chemical hapten exposure. TCRdb passed the RACE reads through MiXCR, listing each CDR3 protein once. Among some 84,000 distinct CDR3 sequences listed, about 8.5% were seen once. The sequences come from whole blood, collected in connection with sensitization to the hapten diphenylcyclopropenone (DPC). Receptors originate from a man aged 35-49 years with alopecia areata. Some clones in this sample may be carry-over from other donors' samples. Both conserved end residues are part of each CDR3. The D gene is left open where the match is weak. Part of the rows lack a size; the others show once, few, many or a class for expanded clones.

many,TRBJ2-7,TRBD2,TRBV9,TGTGCCAGCAGCGAGGGGACTACCCGCTACGAGCAGTACTTC,CASSEGTTRYEQYF
few,TRBJ2-7,-,TRBV7-8,TGTGCCAGCAGCGAGGGCTCCGGGCTTCGCTCCTACGAGCAGTACTTC,CASSEGSGLRSYEQYF
-,TRBJ2-5,-,TRBV7-2,TGTGCCAGCAGCTTAGGTATTAGCGCCCGCCAAGAGACCCAGTACTTC,CASSLGISARQETQYF
few,TRBJ2-3,-,TRBV28,TGTGCCAGCAGTTGGACAGGCCTCCTGCGGGAGGATCATTTT,CASSWTGLLREDHF
many,TRBJ2-5,-,TRBV29-1,TGCAGCGTTGAAGTCCTCCCTAGCGGAGGGGGGGAGACCCAGTACTTC,CSVEVLPSGGGETQYF
-,TRBJ1-3,-,TRBV5-1,TGCGCCAGCAAAGAAGGGGATTCCCCTCCTGGAAACACCATATATTTT,CASKEGDSPPGNTIYF
many,TRBJ2-7,-,TRBV29-1,TGCAGCGCCCGTGGTGTGGTGACAGGAGGCCTTTACGAGCAGTACTTC,CSARGVVTGGLYEQYF
-,TRBJ1-5,-,TRBV27,TGTGCCAGCAATCAGCCCCAGCATTTT,CASNQPQHF
medium-sized,TRBJ1-5,TRBD1,TRBV7-2,TGTGCCAGCAGCTTTGGACAGGGTACCCAGCCCCAGCATTTT,CASSFGQGTQPQHF
many,TRBJ2-2,-,TRBV5-1,TGCGCCAGCAGCGGTGGGACGGTTACCGGGGAGCTGTTTTTT,CASSGGTVTGELFF
few,TRBJ2-7,TRBD2,TRBV6-5,TGTGCCAGCACCCCCGGGACTACCACCTACGAGCAGTACTTC,CASTPGTTTYEQYF
few,TRBJ1-2,TRBD1,TRBV19,TGTGCCAGTACCCGCCCAACAGGGGATAACTATGGCTACACCTTC,CASTRPTGDNYGYTF
few,TRBJ2-7,TRBD2,TRBV27,TGTGCCAGCAGTTTGGGCGGGAGCCTTTACTACGAGCAGTACTTC,CASSLGGSLYYEQYF
many,TRBJ2-7,-,TRBV3-1,TGTGCCAGCAGCCAAGAAGGGACCCCTTTGGGCGAGCAGTACTTC,CASSQEGTPLGEQYF
many,TRBJ2-1,TRBD2,TRBV11-3,TGTGCCAGCAGCTTAGTGGGGGGGTCCTACAATGAGCAGTTCTTC,CASSLVGGSYNEQFF
-,TRBJ2-1,-,TRBV12-3/TRBV12-4,TGTGCCACTTCCTGGACCGTTAGTGAGCAGTTCTTC,CATSWTVSEQFF
few,TRBJ1-1,-,TRBV6-2/TRBV6-3,TGTGCCAGCACTACGACGGGAAACACTGAAGCTTTCTTT,CASTTTGNTEAFF
few,TRBJ2-4,-,TRBV12-3/TRBV12-4,TGTGCCAGCAGTTTAACAAAAAACATTCAGTACTTC,CASSLTKNIQYF